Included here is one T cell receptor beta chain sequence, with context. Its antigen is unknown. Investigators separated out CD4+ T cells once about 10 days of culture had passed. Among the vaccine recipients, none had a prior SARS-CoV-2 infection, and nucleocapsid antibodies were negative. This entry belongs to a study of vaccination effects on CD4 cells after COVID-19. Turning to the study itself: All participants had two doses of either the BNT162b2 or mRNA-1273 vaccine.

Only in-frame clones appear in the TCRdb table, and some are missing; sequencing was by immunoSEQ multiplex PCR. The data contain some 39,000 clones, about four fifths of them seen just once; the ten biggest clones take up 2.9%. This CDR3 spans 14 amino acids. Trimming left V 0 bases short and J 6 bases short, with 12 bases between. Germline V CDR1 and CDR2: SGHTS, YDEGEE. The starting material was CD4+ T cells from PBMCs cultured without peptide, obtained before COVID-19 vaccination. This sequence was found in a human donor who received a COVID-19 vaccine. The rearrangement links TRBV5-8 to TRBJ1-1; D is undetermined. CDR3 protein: CASSLDFLRAEAFF. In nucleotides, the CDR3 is TGTGCCAGCAGCTTGGATTTCTTACGTGCTGAAGCTTTCTTT.